This T cell receptor beta chain was sequenced during a study of cytomegalovirus exposure and HLA in healthy donors. Trimming shortened V by 7 bases and J by 7 bases, and 16 bases separated the two germline ends. The CDR3 is 13 residues long. Germline values: CDR1 SEHNR, CDR2 FQNEAQ (reference sequence). PCR amplification relied on 60 Vbeta primers (plus 13 Jbeta primers). Only in-frame clones appear in the TCRdb table, and some are missing; sequencing was by immunoSEQ multiplex PCR. The sample lists about 130,000 clones, around 75% occurring once. Study observations and caveats: What TCR beta sequences reportedly achieved was accurate prediction of HLA-A and HLA-B alleles in most subjects.

For this clone: The target antigen is unknown.

Sequencing was performed on PBMCs. This sequence joins TRBV7-9 and TRBJ1-1, with D possibly being TRBD1 (6 bases). The TCR comes from a man aged 30 to 45 in good health and CMV-seronegative. The CDR3: CASTAAGGLEAFF. In DNA form, the CDR3 reads TGTGCCAGCACCGCTGCGGGGGGCCTTGAAGCTTTCTTT.